The next 2 T cell receptor beta chains were all read from a single sample in a study of shared clonotypes between healthy human individuals. Sequenced by immunoSEQ multiplex PCR; TCRdb stores in-frame clones only, minus some. The sample lists about 2.3 million clones; roughly 93% were seen once. The sequenced material came from naive CD4+ T cells from PBMCs. Subset noted: CD45RA+ positively selected. The receptors here all came from a man younger than 35 in good health. Some clones in this sample may be carry-over from other donors' samples.

Concerning this clone: Other DNA sequences in this sample translate to the same CDR3. V usage is TRBV9 and J usage is TRBJ2-2; D remains ambiguous. Germline CDR1 SGDLS, CDR2 YYNGEE. CDR3 length equals 15 residues. Trimming removed 0 bases from V and 2 bases from J, with 8 bases in between. The CDR3 region is CASSVGAANTGELFF. The CDR3 DNA reads TGTGCCAGCAGCGTAGGGGCGGCAAACACCGGGGAGCTGTTTTTT.

This rearrangement joins TRBV2 to TRBJ2-5; possible D gene TRBD1, 5 bases. The CDR3 contains 12 residues. The V and J ends lost 4 bases and 5 bases respectively, with 8 bases between them. Germline lookup yields CDR1 SNHLY and CDR2 FYNNEI. CDR3 sequence reads: CASSVGVETQYF. CDR3 DNA sequence: TGTGCCAGCAGTGTAGGGGTTGAGACCCAGTACTTC. Looking up the rest from reference TRBV2 and TRBJ2-5 gives the full variable domain: EPEVTQTPSHQVTQMGQEVILRCVPISNHLYFYWYRQILGQKVEFLVSFYNNEISEKSEIFDDQFSVERPDGSNFTLKIRSTKLEDSAMYFCASSVGVETQYFGPGTRLLVL.